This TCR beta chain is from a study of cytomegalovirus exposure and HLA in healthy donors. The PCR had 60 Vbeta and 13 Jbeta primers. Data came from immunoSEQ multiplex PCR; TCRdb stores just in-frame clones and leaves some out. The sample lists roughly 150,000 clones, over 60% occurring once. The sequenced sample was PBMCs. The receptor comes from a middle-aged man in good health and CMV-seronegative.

The CDR3 DNA follows: TGTGCCAGCAGCGCCCAACTAGCGGGAGGCTACACAGATACGCAGTATTTT. Translated, it gives CASSAQLAGGYTDTQYF. The chain links TRBV9 to TRBJ2-3; TRBD2 aligns across 12 bases. With 3 bases clipped from V and 2 bases from J, the junction kept 7 bases outside the gene matches. CDR3 size: 17 residues. Looked up from germline, CDR1 is SGDLS and CDR2 is YYNGEE.